This entry is about one T cell receptor beta chain. The data were taken from a study of blood T cell repertoires in COVID-19. This CDR3 is 14 amino acids long. Germline V gene lookup returns CDR1 SGHVS and CDR2 FQNEAQ. Trimming cost V 4 bases and J 6 bases; bases outside gene matches: 6. The data were produced by immunoSEQ multiplex PCR, yet TCRdb's version contains in-frame clones alone and is incomplete. The top ten clones hold approximately 16% of a sample with approximately 230,000 clones, around 80% of them seen once. The TCR originated in a man aged 40-55 years who had recovered from COVID-19. Sequencing input: PBMCs or T cells enriched from blood (not recorded which). This rearrangement joins TRBV7-8 to TRBJ1-2; 9 bases match TRBD1. The CDR3 bases are TGTGCCAGCAGCTCGAACAGGGGGCCCGATGGCTACACCTTC. As protein: CASSSNRGPDGYTF.